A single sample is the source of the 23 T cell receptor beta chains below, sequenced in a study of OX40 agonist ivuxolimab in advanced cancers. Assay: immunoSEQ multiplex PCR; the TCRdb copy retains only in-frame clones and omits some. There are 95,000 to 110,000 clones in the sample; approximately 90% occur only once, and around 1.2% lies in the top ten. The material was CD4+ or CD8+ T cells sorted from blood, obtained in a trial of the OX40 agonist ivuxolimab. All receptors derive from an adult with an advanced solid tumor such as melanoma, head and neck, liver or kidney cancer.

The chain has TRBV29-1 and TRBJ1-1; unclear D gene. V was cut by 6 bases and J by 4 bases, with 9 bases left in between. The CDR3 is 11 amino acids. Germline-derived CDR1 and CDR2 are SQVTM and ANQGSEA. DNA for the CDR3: TGCAGCGTCGTGGTCGCCACTGAAGCTTTCTTT. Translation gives CSVVVATEAFF.

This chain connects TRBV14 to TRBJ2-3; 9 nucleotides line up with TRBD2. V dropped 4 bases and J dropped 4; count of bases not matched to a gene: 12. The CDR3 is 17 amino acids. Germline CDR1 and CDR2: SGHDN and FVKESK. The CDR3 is CASSPRLSGRGSDTQYF. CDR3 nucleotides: TGTGCCAGCAGCCCCCGTCTTAGCGGGAGAGGGTCAGATACGCAGTATTTT.

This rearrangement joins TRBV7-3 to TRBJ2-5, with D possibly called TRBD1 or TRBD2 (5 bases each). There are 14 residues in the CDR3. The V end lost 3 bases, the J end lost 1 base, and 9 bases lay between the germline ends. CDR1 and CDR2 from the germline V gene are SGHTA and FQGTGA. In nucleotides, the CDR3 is TGTGCCAGCAGCTTTGCTGGGGGCCAAGAGACCCAGTACTTC. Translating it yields CASSFAGGQETQYF.

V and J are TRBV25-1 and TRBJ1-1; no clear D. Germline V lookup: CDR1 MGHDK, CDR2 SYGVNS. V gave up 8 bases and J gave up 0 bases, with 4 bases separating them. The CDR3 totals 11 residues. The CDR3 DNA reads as TGTGCCAGCGTCTTGAACACTGAAGCTTTCTTT. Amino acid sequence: CASVLNTEAFF.

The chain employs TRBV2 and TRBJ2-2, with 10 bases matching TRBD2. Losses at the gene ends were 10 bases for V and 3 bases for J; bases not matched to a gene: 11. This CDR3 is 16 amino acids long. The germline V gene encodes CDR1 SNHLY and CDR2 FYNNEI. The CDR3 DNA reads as TGTGCCACAGGCCCAGCGGGAGGGCCGTACACCGGGGAGCTGTTTTTT. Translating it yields CATGPAGGPYTGELFF.

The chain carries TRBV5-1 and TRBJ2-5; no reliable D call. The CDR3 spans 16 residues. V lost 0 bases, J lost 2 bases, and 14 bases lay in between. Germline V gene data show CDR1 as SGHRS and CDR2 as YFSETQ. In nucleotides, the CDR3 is TGCGCCAGCAGCTTGGCAGGACGGACGGTACAAGAGACCCAGTACTTC. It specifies CASSLAGRTVQETQYF. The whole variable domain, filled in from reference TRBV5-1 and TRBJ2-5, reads KAGVTQTPRYLIKTRGQQVTLSCSPISGHRSVSWYQQTPGQGLQFLFEYFSETQRNKGNFPGRFSGRQFSNSRSEMNVSTLELGDSALYLCASSLAGRTVQETQYFGPGTRLLVL.

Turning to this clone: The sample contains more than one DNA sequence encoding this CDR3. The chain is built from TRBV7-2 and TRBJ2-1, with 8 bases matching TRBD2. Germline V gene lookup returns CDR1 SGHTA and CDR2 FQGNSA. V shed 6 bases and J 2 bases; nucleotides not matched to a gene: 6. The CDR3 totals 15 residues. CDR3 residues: CASRLAGSTYNEQFF. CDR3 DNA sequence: TGTGCCAGCAGGCTAGCGGGTAGTACCTACAATGAGCAGTTCTTC.

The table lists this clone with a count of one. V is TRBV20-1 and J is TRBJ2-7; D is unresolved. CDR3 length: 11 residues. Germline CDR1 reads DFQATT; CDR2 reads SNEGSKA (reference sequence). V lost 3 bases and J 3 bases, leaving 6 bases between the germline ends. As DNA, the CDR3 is TGCAGTGCTAGCCAGCTCTACGAGCAGTACTTC. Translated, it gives CSASQLYEQYF.

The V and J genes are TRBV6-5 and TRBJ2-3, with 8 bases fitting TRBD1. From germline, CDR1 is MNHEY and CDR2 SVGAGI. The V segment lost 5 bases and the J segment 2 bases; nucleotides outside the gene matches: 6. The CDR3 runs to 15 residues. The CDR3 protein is CASSPQGVNTDTQYF. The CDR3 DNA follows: TGTGCCAGCAGTCCACAGGGGGTAAACACAGATACGCAGTATTTT.

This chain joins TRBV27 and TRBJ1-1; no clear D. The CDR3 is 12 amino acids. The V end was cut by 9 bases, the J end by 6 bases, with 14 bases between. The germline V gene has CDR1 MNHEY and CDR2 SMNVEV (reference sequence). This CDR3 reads CASRRMGAEAFF. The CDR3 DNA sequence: TGTGCCAGTCGGAGGATGGGCGCTGAAGCTTTCTTT.

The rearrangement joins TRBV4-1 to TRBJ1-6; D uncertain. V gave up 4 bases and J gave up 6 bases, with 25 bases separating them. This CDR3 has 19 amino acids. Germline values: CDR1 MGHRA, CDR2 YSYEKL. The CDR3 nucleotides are TGCGCCAGCAGCCTTTATATTAAGGTCCCGGCAGGACCTAATTCACCCCTCCACTTT. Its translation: CASSLYIKVPAGPNSPLHF.

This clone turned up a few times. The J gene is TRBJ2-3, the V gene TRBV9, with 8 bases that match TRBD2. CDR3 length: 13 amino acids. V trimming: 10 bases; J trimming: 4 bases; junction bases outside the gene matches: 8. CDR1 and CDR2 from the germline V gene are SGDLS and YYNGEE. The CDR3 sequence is CAFPGGIPDTQYF. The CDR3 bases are TGTGCCTTCCCGGGAGGGATCCCAGATACGCAGTATTTT.

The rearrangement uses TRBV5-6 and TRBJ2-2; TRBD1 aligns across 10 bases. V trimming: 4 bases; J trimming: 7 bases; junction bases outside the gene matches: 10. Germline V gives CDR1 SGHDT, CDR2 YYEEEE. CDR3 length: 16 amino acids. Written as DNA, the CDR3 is TGTGCCAGCAGCAGCCCCGGGACAGGGGCCGGCGGGGAGCTGTTTTTT. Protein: CASSSPGTGAGGELFF.

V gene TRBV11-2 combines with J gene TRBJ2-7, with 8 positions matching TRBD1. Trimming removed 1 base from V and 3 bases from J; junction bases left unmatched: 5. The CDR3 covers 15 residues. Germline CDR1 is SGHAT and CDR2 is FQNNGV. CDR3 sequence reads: CASSLVETGDYEQYF. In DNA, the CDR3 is TGTGCCAGCAGCTTAGTGGAGACAGGGGACTACGAGCAGTACTTC.

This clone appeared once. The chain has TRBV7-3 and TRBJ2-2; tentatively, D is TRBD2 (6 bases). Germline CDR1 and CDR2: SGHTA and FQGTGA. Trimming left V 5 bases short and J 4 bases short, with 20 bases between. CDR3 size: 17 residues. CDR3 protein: CASSLERGILSTGELFF. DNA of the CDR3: TGTGCCAGCAGCCTCGAACGGGGGATTCTCAGCACCGGGGAGCTGTTTTTT.

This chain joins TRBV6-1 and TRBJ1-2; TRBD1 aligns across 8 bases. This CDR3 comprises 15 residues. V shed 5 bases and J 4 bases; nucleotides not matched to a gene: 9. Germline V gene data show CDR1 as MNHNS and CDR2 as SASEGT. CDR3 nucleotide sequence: TGTGCCAGCAGTTTTCTCTTCAGGGGGCTCTATGGCTACACCTTC. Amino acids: CASSFLFRGLYGYTF.

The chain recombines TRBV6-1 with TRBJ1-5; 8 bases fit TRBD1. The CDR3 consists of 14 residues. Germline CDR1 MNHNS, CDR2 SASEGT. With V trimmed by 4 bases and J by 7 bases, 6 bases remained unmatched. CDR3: CASSGGTGGQPQHF. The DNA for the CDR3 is TGTGCCAGCAGTGGGGGGACAGGAGGACAGCCCCAGCATTTT.

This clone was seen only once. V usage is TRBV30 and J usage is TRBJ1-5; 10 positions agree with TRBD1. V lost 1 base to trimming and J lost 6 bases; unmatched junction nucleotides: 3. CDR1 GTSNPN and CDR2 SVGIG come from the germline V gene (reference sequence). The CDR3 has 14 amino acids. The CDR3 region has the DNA TGTGCCTGGAGTGAAGGGACAGGGGTTCAGCCCCAGCATTTT. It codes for CAWSEGTGVQPQHF.

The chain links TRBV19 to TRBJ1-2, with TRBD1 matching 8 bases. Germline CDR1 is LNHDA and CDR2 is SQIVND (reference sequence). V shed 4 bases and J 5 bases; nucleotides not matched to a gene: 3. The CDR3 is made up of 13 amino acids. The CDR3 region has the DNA TGTGCCAGTAGTACAGACAGGGGATATGGCTACACCTTC. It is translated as CASSTDRGYGYTF.

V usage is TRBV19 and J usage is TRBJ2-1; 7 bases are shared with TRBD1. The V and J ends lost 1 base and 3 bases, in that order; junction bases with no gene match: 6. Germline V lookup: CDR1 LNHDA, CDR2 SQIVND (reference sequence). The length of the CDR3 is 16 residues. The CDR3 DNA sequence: TGTGCCAGTAGTATAGTCGAGGGGGCTAGCTACAATGAGCAGTTCTTC. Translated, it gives CASSIVEGASYNEQFF.

The DNA for the CDR3 is TGCGCCAGCAGTGAGTTCGGGACAGTGAACACCGGGGAGCTGTTTTTT. The encoded protein is CASSEFGTVNTGELFF. V and J are TRBV10-2 and TRBJ2-2, with 7 bases matching TRBD1. The trim removed 1 base at V and 1 base at J, leaving 3 bases unmatched. Germline CDR1 is WSHSY and CDR2 is SAAADI. The CDR3 extends over 16 amino acids.

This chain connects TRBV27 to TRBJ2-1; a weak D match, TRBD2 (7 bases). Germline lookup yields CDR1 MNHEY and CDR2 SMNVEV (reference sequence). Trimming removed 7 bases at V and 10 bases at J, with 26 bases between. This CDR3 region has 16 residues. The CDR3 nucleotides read TGTGCCAGCACTTCTTGGGCGGGGGCGGGATCGAAGGAGCAGTTCTTC. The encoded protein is CASTSWAGAGSKEQFF.

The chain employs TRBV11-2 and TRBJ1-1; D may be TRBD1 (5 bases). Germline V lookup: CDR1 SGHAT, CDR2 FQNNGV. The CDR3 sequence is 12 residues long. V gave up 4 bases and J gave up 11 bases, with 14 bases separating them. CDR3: CASSSLTGGAFF. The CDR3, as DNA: TGTGCCAGCAGCTCCCTTACAGGTGGGGCTTTCTTT.